This is a list of T cell receptor beta chains from one sample in a study of OX40 agonist ivuxolimab in advanced cancers. Some clones are missing from TCRdb's copy, which holds only in-frame ones; the method was immunoSEQ multiplex PCR. The sample lists 78,000 or so clones; approximately 89% were seen once. The starting material was CD4+ or CD8+ T cells sorted from blood, obtained in a trial of the OX40 agonist ivuxolimab. The source of these receptors is an adult with an advanced solid tumor such as melanoma, head and neck, liver or kidney cancer. CDR3s include the opening cysteine and the closing phenylalanine or tryptophan. A D gene is named only where the DNA matches it firmly. Part of the rows lack a size; the others show once, few, many or a class for expanded clones.

d_gene: TRBD2
abundance: once
v_gene: TRBV5-1
j_gene: TRBJ2-5
CDR3aa: CASSLGTSGRPQETQYF
CDR3nt: TGCGCCAGCAGCTTGGGGACTAGCGGGAGGCCCCAAGAGACCCAGTACTTC

d_gene: TRBD1
abundance: -
v_gene: TRBV6-5
j_gene: TRBJ1-5
CDR3aa: CASSSGQGGNQPQHF
CDR3nt: TGTGCCAGCAGCTCCGGACAGGGCGGCAATCAGCCCCAGCATTTT

d_gene: -
abundance: -
v_gene: TRBV7-9
j_gene: TRBJ1-3
CDR3aa: CASSFSQPGNTIYF
CDR3nt: TGTGCCAGCAGCTTCTCACAGCCTGGAAACACCATATATTTT

d_gene: -
abundance: -
v_gene: TRBV5-4
j_gene: TRBJ1-1
CDR3aa: CASSLGVPRGAEAFF
CDR3nt: TGTGCCAGCAGCTTGGGTGTCCCACGAGGGGCTGAAGCTTTCTTT

d_gene: TRBD1
abundance: -
v_gene: TRBV4-1
j_gene: TRBJ1-3
CDR3aa: CASSLQPRTGASGNTIYF
CDR3nt: TGCGCCAGCAGCCTCCAACCAAGGACAGGGGCCTCTGGAAACACCATATATTTT

d_gene: -
abundance: -
v_gene: TRBV29-1
j_gene: TRBJ2-7
CDR3aa: CSVVGGLSPYEQYF
CDR3nt: TGCAGCGTTGTCGGGGGGCTATCCCCCTACGAGCAGTACTTC

d_gene: -
abundance: -
v_gene: TRBV11-1
j_gene: TRBJ1-1
CDR3aa: CASSMGGSMNTEAFF
CDR3nt: TGTGCCAGCAGCATGGGGGGCAGCATGAACACTGAAGCTTTCTTT

d_gene: TRBD1
abundance: -
v_gene: TRBV5-1
j_gene: TRBJ1-2
CDR3aa: CASSLVGTGGSDGYTF
CDR3nt: TGCGCCAGCAGCTTGGTCGGGACAGGGGGCTCTGATGGCTACACCTTC

d_gene: -
abundance: -
v_gene: TRBV7-3
j_gene: TRBJ1-6
CDR3aa: CASSLTGNSPLHF
CDR3nt: TGTGCCAGCAGCTTAACTGGTAATTCACCCCTCCACTTT

d_gene: -
abundance: -
v_gene: TRBV25-1
j_gene: TRBJ2-3
CDR3aa: CASSATDTQYF
CDR3nt: TGTGCCAGCTCGGCCACAGATACGCAGTATTTT

d_gene: -
abundance: once
v_gene: TRBV6-6
j_gene: TRBJ1-5
CDR3aa: CASSYNSNQPQHF
CDR3nt: TGTGCCAGCAGTTACAATAGCAATCAGCCCCAGCATTTT

d_gene: -
abundance: -
v_gene: TRBV27
j_gene: TRBJ2-7
CDR3aa: CARASYRGGCYEQYF
CDR3nt: TGTGCCAGAGCCTCGTACAGGGGGGGTTGCTACGAGCAGTACTTC

d_gene: -
abundance: -
v_gene: TRBV10-3
j_gene: TRBJ1-2
CDR3aa: CAISQDSSLANYGYTF
CDR3nt: TGTGCCATCAGCCAGGACAGTAGCCTCGCTAACTATGGCTACACCTTC

d_gene: TRBD1
abundance: -
v_gene: TRBV5-1
j_gene: TRBJ1-5
CDR3aa: CASSLTGGTNQPQHF
CDR3nt: TGCGCCAGCAGCCTTACAGGGGGTACTAATCAGCCCCAGCATTTT

d_gene: -
abundance: -
v_gene: TRBV9
j_gene: TRBJ2-1
CDR3aa: CASSPWTLSSYNEQFF
CDR3nt: TGTGCCAGCAGCCCGTGGACCTTGAGCTCCTACAATGAGCAGTTCTTC

d_gene: TRBD2
abundance: -
v_gene: TRBV5-4
j_gene: TRBJ2-3
CDR3aa: CASSLAGGAIQYF
CDR3nt: TGTGCCAGCAGCTTGGCGGGGGGGGCTATCCAGTATTTT

d_gene: -
abundance: -
v_gene: TRBV27
j_gene: TRBJ1-6
CDR3aa: CASRFQGVRSPLHF
CDR3nt: TGTGCCAGCAGGTTCCAGGGCGTTCGGTCACCCCTCCACTTT

d_gene: -
abundance: -
v_gene: TRBV7-8
j_gene: TRBJ1-2
CDR3aa: CASSPTGNNGYTF
CDR3nt: TGTGCCAGCAGCCCTACAGGGAATAATGGCTACACCTTC

d_gene: -
abundance: -
v_gene: TRBV11-2
j_gene: TRBJ2-7
CDR3aa: CASSLVWTDSYEQYF
CDR3nt: TGTGCCAGCAGCTTAGTTTGGACAGACTCCTACGAGCAGTACTTC

d_gene: -
abundance: -
v_gene: TRBV18
j_gene: TRBJ1-1
CDR3aa: CASSPRGGTEAFF
CDR3nt: TGTGCCAGCTCACCGAGGGGGGGCACTGAAGCTTTCTTT

d_gene: -
abundance: -
v_gene: TRBV5-1
j_gene: TRBJ2-1
CDR3aa: CASSLTTPLGRSYNEQFF
CDR3nt: TGCGCCAGCAGCCTTACCACCCCTCTTGGTAGGTCCTACAATGAGCAGTTCTTC

d_gene: -
abundance: -
v_gene: TRBV10-2
j_gene: TRBJ2-7
CDR3aa: CASSVSSYEQYF
CDR3nt: TGCGCCAGCAGTGTTAGCTCCTACGAGCAGTACTTC

d_gene: -
abundance: -
v_gene: TRBV6-1
j_gene: TRBJ1-5
CDR3aa: CASSEALWGVPHF
CDR3nt: TGTGCCAGCAGTGAAGCGCTCTGGGGGGTGCCGCATTTT

d_gene: -
abundance: -
v_gene: TRBV27
j_gene: TRBJ1-1
CDR3aa: CASSPFRDIRNTEAFF
CDR3nt: TGTGCCAGCAGTCCTTTCAGGGATATCCGGAACACTGAAGCTTTCTTT

d_gene: -
abundance: -
v_gene: TRBV5-1
j_gene: TRBJ2-3
CDR3aa: CASSWLGTDTQYF
CDR3nt: TGCGCCAGCAGCTGGCTGGGCACAGATACGCAGTATTTT

d_gene: -
abundance: -
v_gene: TRBV7-6
j_gene: TRBJ2-1
CDR3aa: CASSSATGHEQFF
CDR3nt: TGTGCCAGCAGCTCCGCTACAGGGCATGAGCAGTTCTTC

d_gene: -
abundance: -
v_gene: TRBV4-1
j_gene: TRBJ2-3
CDR3aa: CASSPTGPSTDTQYF
CDR3nt: TGCGCCAGCAGCCCAACAGGACCTAGCACAGATACGCAGTATTTT

d_gene: -
abundance: -
v_gene: TRBV5-5
j_gene: TRBJ1-5
CDR3aa: CASSLVGASNQPQHF
CDR3nt: TGTGCCAGCAGCTTAGTGGGGGCGAGCAATCAGCCCCAGCATTTT

d_gene: -
abundance: -
v_gene: TRBV5-1
j_gene: TRBJ2-5
CDR3aa: CASSLGGAPGRETQYF
CDR3nt: TGCGCCAGCAGCTTGGGGGGGGCTCCGGGTAGGGAGACCCAGTACTTC

d_gene: TRBD1
abundance: many
v_gene: TRBV25-1
j_gene: TRBJ2-3
CDR3aa: CASSDSDWTGGLPDTQYF
CDR3nt: TGTGCCAGCAGTGACTCAGATTGGACAGGGGGCCTGCCAGATACGCAGTATTTT

d_gene: -
abundance: -
v_gene: TRBV15
j_gene: TRBJ1-2
CDR3aa: CATSRVGNLNYGYTF
CDR3nt: TGTGCCACCAGCAGAGTCGGCAACCTAAACTATGGCTACACCTTC

d_gene: -
abundance: few
v_gene: TRBV7-2
j_gene: TRBJ1-6
CDR3aa: CATAASLNSPLHF
CDR3nt: TGTGCCACCGCTGCCTCGCTTAATTCACCCCTCCACTTT

d_gene: TRBD1
abundance: -
v_gene: TRBV5-4
j_gene: TRBJ1-1
CDR3aa: CASSFIRNSTGGTEAFF
CDR3nt: TGTGCCAGCAGCTTCATCCGTAATTCGACAGGGGGGACTGAAGCTTTCTTT

d_gene: -
abundance: -
v_gene: TRBV11-1
j_gene: TRBJ1-2
CDR3aa: CASSPVGGGGYTF
CDR3nt: TGTGCCAGCAGCCCGGTGGGTGGTGGTGGCTACACCTTC

d_gene: -
abundance: -
v_gene: TRBV5-4
j_gene: TRBJ1-1
CDR3aa: CASSIPGQNTEAFF
CDR3nt: TGTGCCAGCAGTATTCCGGGACAGAACACTGAAGCTTTCTTT

d_gene: -
abundance: -
v_gene: TRBV15
j_gene: TRBJ2-5
CDR3aa: CATSSDPGETQYF
CDR3nt: TGTGCCACCAGCTCAGACCCCGGAGAGACCCAGTACTTC

d_gene: TRBD2
abundance: -
v_gene: TRBV7-2
j_gene: TRBJ2-3
CDR3aa: CASITSGGSDTQYF
CDR3nt: TGTGCCAGCATAACTAGCGGGGGGTCAGATACGCAGTATTTT

d_gene: TRBD2
abundance: -
v_gene: TRBV19
j_gene: TRBJ2-3
CDR3aa: CASKGRGGSDTQYF
CDR3nt: TGTGCCAGTAAGGGGCGGGGGGGTTCGGATACGCAGTATTTT

d_gene: TRBD1
abundance: -
v_gene: TRBV6-6
j_gene: TRBJ1-5
CDR3aa: CASKGQGFQPQHF
CDR3nt: TGTGCCAGCAAGGGACAGGGGTTTCAGCCCCAGCATTTT

d_gene: -
abundance: -
v_gene: TRBV27
j_gene: TRBJ2-7
CDR3aa: CASSLSTGSSYEQYF
CDR3nt: TGTGCCAGCAGTTTATCAACAGGATCCAGCTACGAGCAGTACTTC

d_gene: -
abundance: -
v_gene: TRBV2
j_gene: TRBJ1-1
CDR3aa: CASSEGGGEAFF
CDR3nt: TGTGCCAGCAGTGAAGGGGGCGGCGAAGCTTTCTTT

d_gene: -
abundance: -
v_gene: TRBV6-6
j_gene: TRBJ1-2
CDR3aa: CASSGDGYTF
CDR3nt: TGTGCCAGCAGTGGCGATGGCTACACCTTC

d_gene: -
abundance: few
v_gene: TRBV6-1
j_gene: TRBJ2-7
CDR3aa: CASSEAPGQVYEQYF
CDR3nt: TGTGCCAGCAGTGAAGCGCCGGGACAAGTCTACGAGCAGTACTTC

d_gene: -
abundance: -
v_gene: TRBV5-6
j_gene: TRBJ2-5
CDR3aa: CASSFRRGAQETQYF
CDR3nt: TGTGCCAGCAGCTTTAGGCGCGGAGCTCAAGAGACCCAGTACTTC

d_gene: -
abundance: once
v_gene: TRBV19
j_gene: TRBJ2-2
CDR3aa: CASSIFPQANTGELFF
CDR3nt: TGTGCCAGTAGTATCTTCCCCCAAGCGAACACCGGGGAGCTGTTTTTT

d_gene: TRBD1
abundance: -
v_gene: TRBV4-3
j_gene: TRBJ2-7
CDR3aa: CASSQASGTGVAEQYF
CDR3nt: TGCGCCAGCAGCCAAGCCTCCGGGACAGGGGTGGCCGAGCAGTACTTC

d_gene: TRBD1
abundance: few
v_gene: TRBV4-1
j_gene: TRBJ1-5
CDR3aa: CASSPRQGANQPQHF
CDR3nt: TGCGCCAGCAGCCCGCGACAGGGGGCGAATCAGCCCCAGCATTTT

d_gene: TRBD2
abundance: -
v_gene: TRBV7-6
j_gene: TRBJ2-1
CDR3aa: CASSLDPGGFEQFF
CDR3nt: TGTGCCAGCAGCTTAGATCCGGGGGGTTTTGAGCAGTTCTTC

d_gene: -
abundance: -
v_gene: TRBV10-3
j_gene: TRBJ2-3
CDR3aa: CAISDRAGTSTDTQYF
CDR3nt: TGTGCCATCAGTGATCGGGCGGGGACTAGCACAGATACGCAGTATTTT

d_gene: TRBD1
abundance: -
v_gene: TRBV5-1
j_gene: TRBJ2-4
CDR3aa: CASSLVPGQQNIQYF
CDR3nt: TGCGCCAGCAGCTTGGTACCGGGACAGCAAAACATTCAGTACTTC

d_gene: -
abundance: -
v_gene: TRBV28
j_gene: TRBJ1-4
CDR3aa: CASIMGGITNEKLFF
CDR3nt: TGTGCCAGCATAATGGGTGGGATTACTAATGAAAAACTGTTTTTT

d_gene: -
abundance: -
v_gene: TRBV10-3
j_gene: TRBJ2-2
CDR3aa: CAISEKPATGELFF
CDR3nt: TGTGCCATCAGTGAGAAGCCAGCCACCGGGGAGCTGTTTTTT

d_gene: -
abundance: -
v_gene: TRBV7-9
j_gene: TRBJ1-1
CDR3aa: CASVPHGGAATEAFF
CDR3nt: TGTGCCAGCGTTCCTCACGGGGGGGCGGCCACTGAAGCTTTCTTT

d_gene: -
abundance: -
v_gene: TRBV7-2
j_gene: TRBJ1-5
CDR3aa: CASSVGGGRQPQHF
CDR3nt: TGTGCCAGCAGCGTAGGTGGGGGAAGGCAGCCCCAGCATTTT

d_gene: -
abundance: -
v_gene: TRBV7-2
j_gene: TRBJ1-2
CDR3aa: CASSLFGNYGYTF
CDR3nt: TGTGCCAGCAGCTTATTTGGAAACTATGGCTACACCTTC